Listed here are 29 T cell receptor beta chains from one sample, sequenced in a study of OX40 agonist ivuxolimab in advanced cancers. Some clones are missing from TCRdb's copy, which holds only in-frame ones; the method was immunoSEQ multiplex PCR. This table holds 26,000 or so clones, around nine tenths found once. Sequenced here: CD4+ or CD8+ T cells sorted from blood, sampled in a trial of the OX40 agonist ivuxolimab. All receptors derive from an adult with an advanced solid tumor such as melanoma, head and neck, liver or kidney cancer.

The count of this clone is one. The chain is built from TRBV19 and TRBJ1-3; D remains ambiguous. V was cut by 3 bases and J by 2 bases, with 5 bases left in between. Germline CDR1 reads LNHDA; CDR2 reads SQIVND (reference sequence). This CDR3 is 13 amino acids long. CDR3 in amino acids: CASSIGAGNTIYF. In nucleotides, the CDR3 is TGTGCCAGTAGTATTGGTGCTGGAAACACCATATATTTT.

The table lists this clone with a few counts. The gene calls are TRBV6-1 and TRBJ2-1; 8 bases map to TRBD2. This CDR3 is 15 amino acids long. Germline V gene lookup returns CDR1 MNHNS and CDR2 SASEGT. Unmatched junction bases numbered 2, after V lost 0 bases and J lost 4 bases. In nucleotides, the CDR3 is TGTGCCAGCAGTGAAGCTAGCGGGACTTACAATGAGCAGTTCTTC. This sequence encodes CASSEASGTYNEQFF.

The genes are TRBV5-1 and TRBJ2-7; D gene unclear. Germline V gene lookup returns CDR1 SGHRS and CDR2 YFSETQ. The length of the CDR3 is 13 residues. The ends were cut back, 0 bases at V and 2 bases at J, with 6 bases in the middle. CDR3 loop: CASSLGEPYEQYF. In DNA form, the CDR3 reads TGCGCCAGCAGCTTGGGGGAACCCTACGAGCAGTACTTC.

The rearrangement joins TRBV6-6 to TRBJ2-7; D unclear. CDR3 length: 13 amino acids. Trimming pared 4 bases from V and 1 base from J, leaving 8 bases between. Germline assignment: CDR1 MNHNY and CDR2 SVGAGI (reference sequence). The CDR3 sequence: CASSSTDSYEQYF. CDR3 in DNA: TGTGCCAGCAGTTCCACCGATTCCTACGAGCAGTACTTC.

This chain connects TRBV5-1 to TRBJ2-7; possible D gene TRBD1, 8 bases. The CDR3 totals 15 residues. V lost 2 bases and J lost 1, with 13 bases in between. Germline V gene sequence: CDR1 SGHRS, CDR2 YFSETQ. CDR3 in amino acids: CASSLTGGESYEQYF. The CDR3, as DNA: TGCGCCAGCAGCTTAACAGGGGGGGAATCCTACGAGCAGTACTTC.

V and J are TRBV4-2 and TRBJ2-7, with D uncertain. Trimming removed 0 bases from V and 3 bases from J, with 6 bases in between. CDR3 length: 13 amino acids. Germline V gives CDR1 LGHNA, CDR2 YNFKEQ. CDR3 sequence (DNA): TGTGCCAGCAGCCAAGAGTCTATCTACGAGCAGTACTTC. Translated, it gives CASSQESIYEQYF.

The chain carries TRBV5-1 and TRBJ2-5; perhaps TRBD1 as D (6 bases). V lost 4 bases to trimming and J lost 5 bases, with 9 bases between them. CDR1 is SGHRS, CDR2 YFSETQ, per germline. This CDR3 has 12 amino acids. The CDR3 reads CASSPGDETQYF. CDR3 nucleotide sequence: TGCGCCAGCAGCCCAGGGGATGAGACCCAGTACTTC.

The chain is built from TRBV27 and TRBJ2-1, with TRBD1 as a possible D gene (6 bases). The CDR3 contains 15 residues. The V gene's germline CDR1 is MNHEY and CDR2 SMNVEV (reference sequence). V was trimmed by 2 bases and J by 0 bases, leaving 8 bases between them. The CDR3 here is CASSLGGFSYNEQFF. CDR3 nucleotides: TGTGCCAGCAGTTTAGGGGGCTTCTCCTACAATGAGCAGTTCTTC.

There are a few counts of this clone. The V and J genes are TRBV7-3 and TRBJ2-1; D remains unclear. V shed 2 bases and J shed 4 bases, with 12 bases lying between them. The CDR3 length is 15 residues. CDR1 is SGHTA, CDR2 FQGTGA, per germline. The CDR3, as DNA: TGTGCCAGCAGCTTACAGGTCGGCCAGTACAATGAGCAGTTCTTC. It is translated as CASSLQVGQYNEQFF.

This clone turned up a few times. The chain carries TRBV4-2 and TRBJ2-7, with 8 bases fitting TRBD2. Trimming cost V 1 base and J 2 bases; bases outside gene matches: 4. Germline CDR1 LGHNA, CDR2 YNFKEQ. CDR3 length equals 15 residues. The CDR3 coding sequence is TGTGCCAGCAGCCAAGCCGGGACTAGGACCTACGAGCAGTACTTC. Translating gives CASSQAGTRTYEQYF.

The rearrangement joins TRBV5-7 to TRBJ2-5, with D hard to call. TRBV5-7 carries the ORF label, with uncertain function. The CDR3 loop spans 11 amino acids. The ends were cut back, 6 bases at V and 2 bases at J, with 5 bases in the middle. The CDR3 sequence is CASNQQETQYF. In DNA, the CDR3 is TGTGCCAGCAACCAACAAGAGACCCAGTACTTC.

The V and J genes are TRBV27 and TRBJ2-1; D might be TRBD2 (6 bases). The CDR3 has 14 residues. The V gene lost 2 bases and the J gene lost 4 bases, with 9 bases spanning the gap. Germline CDR1 and CDR2: MNHEY and SMNVEV (reference sequence). The CDR3 here is CASSLGGMYNEQFF. For the CDR3, the DNA is TGTGCCAGCAGTTTAGGCGGGATGTACAATGAGCAGTTCTTC.

The chain has TRBV6-5 and TRBJ2-2; 7 bases are shared with TRBD1. The trim removed 11 bases at V and 6 bases at J, leaving 12 bases unmatched. The germline V gene encodes CDR1 MNHEY and CDR2 SVGAGI. CDR3 size: 14 residues. This CDR3 is CAGQVSQGAGELFF. The CDR3 DNA is TGTGCCGGACAGGTTTCTCAGGGGGCCGGGGAGCTGTTTTTT.

This chain connects TRBV7-2 to TRBJ1-1; D ambiguous. Germline CDR1 is SGHTA and CDR2 is FQGNSA. The V end was cut by 5 bases, the J end by 5 bases, with 12 bases between. CDR3 length: 13 amino acids. CDR3 coding DNA: TGTGCCAGCAGCCCACAGTACCAAACTGAAGCTTTCTTT. Its translation is CASSPQYQTEAFF.

This chain connects TRBV15 to TRBJ2-7, with D perhaps matching TRBD2 (6 bases). Germline V gene sequence: CDR1 LNHNV, CDR2 YYDKDF (reference sequence). The CDR3 length is 15 residues. V lost 0 bases, J lost 2 bases, and 11 bases lay in between. For the CDR3, the DNA is TGTGCCACCAGCAGAGATTTGGGACTTACCTACGAGCAGTACTTC. Its protein is CATSRDLGLTYEQYF.

The chain employs TRBV21-1 and TRBJ2-5; the table gives TRBD1 as D, unverified against the DNA. TRBV21-1 represents a pseudogene. The length of the CDR3 is 17 residues. The CDR3 spells CASSPVGGQGSMETQYF. The CDR3 region has the DNA TGTGCCAGCAGCCCCGTGGGGGGACAGGGAAGTATGGAGACCCAGTACTTC.

The chain is built from TRBV7-6 and TRBJ2-1, with 12 bases lining up with TRBD1. Germline V gives CDR1 SGHVS, CDR2 FNYEAQ. This CDR3 spans 18 amino acids. V lost 2 bases to trimming and J lost 7 bases; unmatched junction nucleotides: 12. CDR3 DNA sequence: TGTGCCAGCAGCTTAAGTCTACCGGGACAGGGGGCGCTGAATGAGCAGTTCTTC. As protein: CASSLSLPGQGALNEQFF.

The rearrangement uses TRBV19 and TRBJ1-5, with 11 bases lining up with TRBD1. Unmatched junction bases numbered 1, after V lost 6 bases and J lost 0 bases. Germline assignment: CDR1 LNHDA and CDR2 SQIVND (reference sequence). This CDR3 is 15 amino acids long. CDR3 amino acids: CASRGQGGSNQPQHF. The CDR3 DNA follows: TGTGCCAGTAGGGGACAGGGGGGTAGCAATCAGCCCCAGCATTTT.

This rearrangement joins TRBV27 to TRBJ2-2; D is uncertain. Germline-derived CDR1 and CDR2 are MNHEY and SMNVEV (reference sequence). This CDR3 has 13 residues. V was trimmed by 2 bases and J by 7 bases, leaving 8 bases between them. CDR3 region: CASSLLLGGELFF. CDR3 DNA sequence: TGTGCCAGCAGTTTACTACTTGGCGGGGAGCTGTTTTTT.

The chain employs TRBV7-9 and TRBJ2-7, with D unresolved. The V end was cut by 0 bases, the J end by 6 bases, with 9 bases between. The CDR3 spans 13 residues. Germline loops: CDR1 SEHNR, CDR2 FQNEAQ (reference sequence). The CDR3 bases are TGTGCCAGCAGCTTAGCGAACGGGCCCGAGCAGTACTTC. Translation: CASSLANGPEQYF.

This clone was seen once. The chain carries TRBV21-1 and TRBJ1-2; no check of the table's D call, TRBD1, against the DNA was made. TRBV21-1 is deemed a pseudogene. This CDR3 is 19 amino acids long. The CDR3, as DNA: TGTGCCAGCAGCAAAGGGTCTAGGGACAGCACCCGGAAGATCTATGGCTACACCTTC. Translated, it gives CASSKGSRDSTRKIYGYTF.

The genes are TRBV30 and TRBJ2-7; TRBD1 matches 8 bases. Germline loops: CDR1 GTSNPN, CDR2 SVGIG (reference sequence). The CDR3 consists of 14 residues. Trimming took 5 bases from V and 1 from J; bases not matched to a gene: 7. The CDR3 protein is CAWGQGARSYEQYF. The CDR3 DNA follows: TGTGCCTGGGGCCAGGGGGCGCGATCCTACGAGCAGTACTTC.

The rearrangement uses TRBV7-9 and TRBJ1-2; D possibly corresponds to TRBD1 (5 bases). Germline V gene lookup returns CDR1 SEHNR and CDR2 FQNEAQ (reference sequence). This CDR3 spans 15 amino acids. V shed 4 bases and J shed 4 bases, with 16 bases lying between them. This CDR3 reads CASSYDSGTLYGYTF. In nucleotides, the CDR3 is TGTGCCAGCAGCTATGACAGCGGAACCCTCTATGGCTACACCTTC.

V gene TRBV5-5 combines with J gene TRBJ2-7; 8 bases line up with TRBD2. The CDR3 totals 15 residues. Germline V gene lookup returns CDR1 SGHKS and CDR2 YYEKEE (reference sequence). J gave up 0 bases and V 4 bases, and 6 bases lay outside the gene matches. The CDR3 DNA is TGTGCCAGCAGCCTAAGCGGGGGTAGCTCCTACGAGCAGTACTTC. This codes for CASSLSGGSSYEQYF.

The chain uses TRBV27 and TRBJ2-7; TRBD1 is a possible D gene (7 bases). V was pared by 0 bases and J by 1 base, with 13 bases between. The CDR3 contains 16 residues. Per germline, CDR1 MNHEY and CDR2 SMNVEV (reference sequence). In nucleotides, the CDR3 is TGTGCCAGCAGTTTATCGGCAGGGGGGCTTTCCTACGAGCAGTACTTC. It translates to CASSLSAGGLSYEQYF.

This clone occurred once. The chain uses TRBV5-1 and TRBJ1-2; 7 bases match TRBD1. The trim removed 0 bases at V and 3 bases at J, leaving 5 bases unmatched. The CDR3 covers 15 residues. CDR1 and CDR2 from the germline V gene are SGHRS and YFSETQ. The CDR3 reads CASSLGPGTDYGYTF. CDR3 coding DNA: TGCGCCAGCAGCTTGGGCCCCGGGACAGACTATGGCTACACCTTC.

V and J are TRBV5-8 and TRBJ1-5, with 9 bases lining up with TRBD1. This CDR3 comprises 15 residues. CDR1 is SGHTS, CDR2 YDEGEE, per germline. J lost 7 bases, V lost 4 bases, and 9 bases had no gene match. CDR3 DNA sequence: TGTGCCAGCAGCCCCGGGACAGGGATCGAACAGCCCCAGCATTTT. Protein product: CASSPGTGIEQPQHF.

J is TRBJ2-7 and V is TRBV11-2; 8 nucleotides agree with TRBD2. J lost 3 bases, V lost 5 bases, and 9 bases had no gene match. CDR3 length: 15 residues. The germline gives CDR1 SGHAT, CDR2 FQNNGV. The chain's CDR3 is CASSPGLGGGYEQYF. The CDR3 bases are TGTGCCAGCAGCCCGGGGCTCGGGGGGGGCTACGAGCAGTACTTC.

The V and J genes are TRBV5-1 and TRBJ2-7; no clear D. The CDR3 contains 14 residues. Germline V gene lookup returns CDR1 SGHRS and CDR2 YFSETQ. The V and J ends lost 0 bases and 2 bases respectively, with 9 bases between them. This CDR3 reads CASSLELIPYEQYF. The DNA of the CDR3 is TGCGCCAGCAGCTTGGAATTGATTCCCTACGAGCAGTACTTC.